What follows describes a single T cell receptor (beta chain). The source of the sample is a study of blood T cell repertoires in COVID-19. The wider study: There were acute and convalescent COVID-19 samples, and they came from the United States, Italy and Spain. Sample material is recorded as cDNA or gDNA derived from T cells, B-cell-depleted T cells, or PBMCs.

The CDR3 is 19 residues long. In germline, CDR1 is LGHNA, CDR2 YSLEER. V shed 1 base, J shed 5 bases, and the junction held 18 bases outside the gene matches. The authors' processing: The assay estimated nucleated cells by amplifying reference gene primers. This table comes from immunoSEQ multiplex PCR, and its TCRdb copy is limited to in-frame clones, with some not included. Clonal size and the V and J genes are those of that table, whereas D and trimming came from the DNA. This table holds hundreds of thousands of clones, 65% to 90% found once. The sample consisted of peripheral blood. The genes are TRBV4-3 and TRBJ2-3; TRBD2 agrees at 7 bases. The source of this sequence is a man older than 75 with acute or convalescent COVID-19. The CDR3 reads CASSQVQLSGNPLGDTQYF. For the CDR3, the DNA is TGCGCCAGCAGCCAAGTCCAATTGAGCGGGAACCCCCTCGGAGATACGCAGTATTTT.